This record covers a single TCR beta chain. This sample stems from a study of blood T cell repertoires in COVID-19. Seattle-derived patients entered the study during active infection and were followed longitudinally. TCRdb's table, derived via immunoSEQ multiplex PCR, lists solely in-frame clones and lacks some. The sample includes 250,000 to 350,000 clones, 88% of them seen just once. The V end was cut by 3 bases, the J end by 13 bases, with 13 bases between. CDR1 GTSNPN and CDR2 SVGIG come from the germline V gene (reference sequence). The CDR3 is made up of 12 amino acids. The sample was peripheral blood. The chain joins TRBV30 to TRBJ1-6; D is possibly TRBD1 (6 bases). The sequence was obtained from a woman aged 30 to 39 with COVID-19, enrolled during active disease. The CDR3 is CAWSQTGSPLHF. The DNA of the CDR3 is TGTGCCTGGAGCCAAACAGGGTCCCCCCTCCACTTT. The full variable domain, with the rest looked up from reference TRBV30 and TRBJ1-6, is SQTIHQWPATLVQPVGSPLSLECTVEGTSNPNLYWYRQAAGRGLQLLFYSVGIGQISSEVPQNLSASRPQDRQFILSSKKLLLSDSGFYLCAWSQTGSPLHFGNGTRLTVT.